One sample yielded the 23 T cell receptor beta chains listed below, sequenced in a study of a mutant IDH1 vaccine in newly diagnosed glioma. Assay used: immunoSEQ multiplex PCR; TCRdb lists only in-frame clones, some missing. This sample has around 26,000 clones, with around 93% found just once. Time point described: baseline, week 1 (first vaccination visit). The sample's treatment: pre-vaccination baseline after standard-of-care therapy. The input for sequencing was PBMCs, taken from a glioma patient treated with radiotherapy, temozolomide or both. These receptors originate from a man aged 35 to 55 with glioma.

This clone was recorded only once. CDR3 amino acids: CAISSTGERYAEAFF. The CDR3 nucleotides read TGTGCCATCAGTAGTACAGGGGAGCGGTACGCTGAAGCTTTCTTT. The chain is built from TRBV10-3 and TRBJ1-1, with 7 bases that match TRBD1. The V segment lost 5 bases and the J segment 6 bases; nucleotides outside the gene matches: 12. This CDR3 is 15 amino acids long. The germline V gene has CDR1 ENHRY and CDR2 SYGVKD.

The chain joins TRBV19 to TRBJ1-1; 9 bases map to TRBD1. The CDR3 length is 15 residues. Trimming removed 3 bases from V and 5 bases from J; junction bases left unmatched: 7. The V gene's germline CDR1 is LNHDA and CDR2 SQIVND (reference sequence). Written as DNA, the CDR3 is TGTGCCAGTAGTATTCTGGGACAGGGAGGAACTGAAGCTTTCTTT. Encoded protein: CASSILGQGGTEAFF.

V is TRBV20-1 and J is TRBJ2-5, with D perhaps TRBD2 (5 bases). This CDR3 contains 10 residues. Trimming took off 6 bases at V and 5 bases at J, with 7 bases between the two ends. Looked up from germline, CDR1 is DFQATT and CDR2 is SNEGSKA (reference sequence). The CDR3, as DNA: TGCAGTGCAACTAGGGAGACCCAGTACTTC. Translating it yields CSATRETQYF.

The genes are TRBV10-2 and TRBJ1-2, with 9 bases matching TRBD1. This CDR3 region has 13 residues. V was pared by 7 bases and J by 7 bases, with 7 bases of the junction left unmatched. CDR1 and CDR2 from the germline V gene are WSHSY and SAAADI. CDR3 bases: TGCGCCAGCAACCCGGGACAGGGTCGTGGCTACACCTTC. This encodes CASNPGQGRGYTF.

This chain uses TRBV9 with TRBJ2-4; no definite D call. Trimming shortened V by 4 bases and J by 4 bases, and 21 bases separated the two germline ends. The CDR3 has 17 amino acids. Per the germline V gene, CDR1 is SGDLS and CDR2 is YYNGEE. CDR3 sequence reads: CASSPDPPLGLKNIQYF. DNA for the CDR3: TGTGCCAGCAGCCCGGACCCACCTCTCGGGCTAAAAAACATTCAGTACTTC. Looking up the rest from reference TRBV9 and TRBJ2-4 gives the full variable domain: DSGVTQTPKHLITATGQRVTLRCSPRSGDLSVYWYQQSLDQGLQFLIQYYNGEERAKGNILERFSAQQFPDLHSELNLSSLELGDSALYFCASSPDPPLGLKNIQYFGAGTRLSVL.

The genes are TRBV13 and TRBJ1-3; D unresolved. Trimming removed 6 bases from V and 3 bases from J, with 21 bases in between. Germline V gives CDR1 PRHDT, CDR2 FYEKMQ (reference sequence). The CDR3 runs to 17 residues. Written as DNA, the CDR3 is TGTGCCAGCAGTCGGAAGTGGACCCCGAGAAGTGGAAACACCATATATTTT. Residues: CASSRKWTPRSGNTIYF.

CDR3 loop: CASSGLAGNQPQHF. CDR3 DNA: TGTGCCAGCAGCGGTCTAGCGGGCAATCAGCCCCAGCATTTT. The J gene is TRBJ1-5, the V gene TRBV9; D remains unclear. The CDR3 contains 14 residues. Germline V gives CDR1 SGDLS, CDR2 YYNGEE. Trimming left V 3 bases short and J 2 bases short, with 9 bases between.

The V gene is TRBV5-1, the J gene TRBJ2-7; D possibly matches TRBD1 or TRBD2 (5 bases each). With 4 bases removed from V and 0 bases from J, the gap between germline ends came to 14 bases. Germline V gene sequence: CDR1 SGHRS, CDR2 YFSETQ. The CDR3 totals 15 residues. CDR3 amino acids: CASSRDPSSSYEQYF. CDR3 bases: TGCGCCAGCAGCAGGGACCCCTCCAGCTCCTACGAGCAGTACTTC.

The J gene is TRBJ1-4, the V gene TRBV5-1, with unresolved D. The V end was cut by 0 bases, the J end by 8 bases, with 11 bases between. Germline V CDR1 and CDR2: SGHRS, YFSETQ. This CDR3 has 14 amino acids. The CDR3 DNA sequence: TGCGCCAGCAGCTTGGCTTGGGCCGGGGAAAAACTGTTTTTT. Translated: CASSLAWAGEKLFF.

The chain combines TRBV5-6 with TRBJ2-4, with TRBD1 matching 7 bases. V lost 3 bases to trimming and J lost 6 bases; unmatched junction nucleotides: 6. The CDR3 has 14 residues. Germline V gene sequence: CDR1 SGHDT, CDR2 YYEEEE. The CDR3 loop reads CASSSNRGPNIQYF. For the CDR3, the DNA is TGTGCCAGCAGCTCGAACAGGGGTCCAAACATTCAGTACTTC.

The CDR3 DNA reads as TGTGCCTGGAGTGCTCTGACCAAGGCTGAGCAGTACTTC. Amino acid sequence: CAWSALTKAEQYF. V usage is TRBV30 and J usage is TRBJ2-7; unclear D gene. In germline, CDR1 is GTSNPN, CDR2 SVGIG (reference sequence). This CDR3 spans 13 amino acids. The V gene lost 1 base and the J gene lost 7 bases, with 14 bases spanning the gap.

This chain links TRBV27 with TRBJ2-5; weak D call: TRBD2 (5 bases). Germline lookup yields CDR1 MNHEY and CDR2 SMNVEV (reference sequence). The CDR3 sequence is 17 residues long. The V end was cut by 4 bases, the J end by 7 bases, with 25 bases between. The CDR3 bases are TGTGCCAGCAGTTCCACGTCGTTGGGAGATTTATGGGGGACCCAGTACTTC. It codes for CASSSTSLGDLWGTQYF.

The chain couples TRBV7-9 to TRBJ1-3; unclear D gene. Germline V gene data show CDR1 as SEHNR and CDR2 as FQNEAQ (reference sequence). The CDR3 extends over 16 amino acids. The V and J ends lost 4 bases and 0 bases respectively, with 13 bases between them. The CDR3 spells CASSSELGFSGNTIYF. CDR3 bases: TGTGCCAGCAGCTCCGAACTAGGGTTCTCTGGAAACACCATATATTTT. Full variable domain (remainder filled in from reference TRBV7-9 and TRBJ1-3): DTGVSQNPRHKITKRGQNVTFRCDPISEHNRLYWYRQTLGQGPEFLTYFQNEAQLEKSRLLSDRFSAERPKGSFSTLEIQRTEQGDSAMYLCASSSELGFSGNTIYFGEGSWLTVV.

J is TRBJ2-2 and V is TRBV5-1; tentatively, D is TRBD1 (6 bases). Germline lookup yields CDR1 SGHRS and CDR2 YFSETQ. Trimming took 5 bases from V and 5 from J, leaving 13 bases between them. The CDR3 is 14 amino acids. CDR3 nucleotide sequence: TGCGCCAGCAGTAACAGGGTACGAACCGGGGAGCTGTTTTTT. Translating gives CASSNRVRTGELFF.

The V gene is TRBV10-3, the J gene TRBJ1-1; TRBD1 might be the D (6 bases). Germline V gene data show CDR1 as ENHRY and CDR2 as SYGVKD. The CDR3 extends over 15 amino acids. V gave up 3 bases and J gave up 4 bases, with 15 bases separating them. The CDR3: CAISEPQGGGTEAFF. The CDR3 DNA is TGTGCCATCAGTGAACCCCAAGGGGGGGGCACTGAAGCTTTCTTT.

CDR3 nucleotides: TGTGCCACCAGCAGCCGCCCCGGGGATAATTCACCCCTCCACTTT. It yields the protein CATSSRPGDNSPLHF. The genes are TRBV15 and TRBJ1-6; D gene ambiguous. The germline CDR1 and CDR2 sequences are LNHNV and YYDKDF (reference sequence). The V end lost 3 bases, the J end lost 5 bases, and 11 bases lay between the germline ends. The CDR3 covers 15 residues. Drawing the rest from reference TRBV15 and TRBJ1-6, the complete variable domain is DAMVIQNPRYQVTQFGKPVTLSCSQTLNHNVMYWYQQKSSQAPKLLFHYYDKDFNNEADTPDNFQSRRPNTSFCFLDIRSPGLGDTAMYLCATSSRPGDNSPLHFGNGTRLTVT.

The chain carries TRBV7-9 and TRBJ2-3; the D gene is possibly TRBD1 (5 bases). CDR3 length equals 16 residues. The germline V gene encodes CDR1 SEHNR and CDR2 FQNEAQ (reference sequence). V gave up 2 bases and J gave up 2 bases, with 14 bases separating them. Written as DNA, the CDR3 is TGTGCCAGCAGCTTAAACCCGCAGGGATTCACAGATACGCAGTATTTT. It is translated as CASSLNPQGFTDTQYF. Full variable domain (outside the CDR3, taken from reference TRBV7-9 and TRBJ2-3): DTGVSQNPRHKITKRGQNVTFRCDPISEHNRLYWYRQTLGQGPEFLTYFQNEAQLEKSRLLSDRFSAERPKGSFSTLEIQRTEQGDSAMYLCASSLNPQGFTDTQYFGPGTRLTVL.

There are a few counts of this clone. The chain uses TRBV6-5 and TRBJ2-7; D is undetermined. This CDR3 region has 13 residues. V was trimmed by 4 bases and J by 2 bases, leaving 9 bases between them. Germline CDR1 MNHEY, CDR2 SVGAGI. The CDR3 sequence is CASSFGLTYEQYF. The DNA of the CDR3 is TGTGCCAGCAGTTTTGGCCTAACCTACGAGCAGTACTTC.

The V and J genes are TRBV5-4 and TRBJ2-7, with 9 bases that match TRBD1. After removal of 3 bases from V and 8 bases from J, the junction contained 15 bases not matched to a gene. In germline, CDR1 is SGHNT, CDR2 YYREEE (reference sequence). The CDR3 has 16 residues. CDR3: CASSSTQDRGLLKQYF. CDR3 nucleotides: TGTGCCAGCAGCTCTACCCAGGACAGGGGACTCCTAAAGCAGTACTTC. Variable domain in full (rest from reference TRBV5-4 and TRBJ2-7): ETGVTQSPTHLIKTRGQQVTLRCSSQSGHNTVSWYQQALGQGPQFIFQYYREEENGRGNFPPRFSGLQFPNYSSELNVNALELDDSALYLCASSSTQDRGLLKQYFGPGTRLTVT.

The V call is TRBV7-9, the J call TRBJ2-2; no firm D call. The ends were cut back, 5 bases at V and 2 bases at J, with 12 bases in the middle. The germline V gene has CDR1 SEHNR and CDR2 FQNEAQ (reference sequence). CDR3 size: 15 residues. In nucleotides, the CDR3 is TGTGCCAGCAGCCTGGACGGGCCTAACACCGGGGAGCTGTTTTTT. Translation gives CASSLDGPNTGELFF.

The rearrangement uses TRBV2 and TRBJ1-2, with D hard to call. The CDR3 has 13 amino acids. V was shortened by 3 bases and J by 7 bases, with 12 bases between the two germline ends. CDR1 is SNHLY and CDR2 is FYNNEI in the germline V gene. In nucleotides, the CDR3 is TGTGCCAGCAGTGATGATGGGGATGGTGGCTACACCTTC. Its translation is CASSDDGDGGYTF.

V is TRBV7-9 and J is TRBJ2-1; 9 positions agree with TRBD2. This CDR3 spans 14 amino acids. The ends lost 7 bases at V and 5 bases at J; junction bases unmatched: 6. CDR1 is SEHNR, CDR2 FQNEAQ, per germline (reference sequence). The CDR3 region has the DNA TGTGCCAGCAACAGCGGGGGGCCTCACAATGAGCAGTTCTTC. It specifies CASNSGGPHNEQFF.

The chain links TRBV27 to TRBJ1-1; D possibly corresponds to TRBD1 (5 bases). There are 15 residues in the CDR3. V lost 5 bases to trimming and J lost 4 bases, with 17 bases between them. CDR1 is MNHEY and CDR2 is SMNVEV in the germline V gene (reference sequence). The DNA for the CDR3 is TGTGCCAGCAGTCCTAATGGGGCGCTTGGCACTGAAGCTTTCTTT. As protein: CASSPNGALGTEAFF.